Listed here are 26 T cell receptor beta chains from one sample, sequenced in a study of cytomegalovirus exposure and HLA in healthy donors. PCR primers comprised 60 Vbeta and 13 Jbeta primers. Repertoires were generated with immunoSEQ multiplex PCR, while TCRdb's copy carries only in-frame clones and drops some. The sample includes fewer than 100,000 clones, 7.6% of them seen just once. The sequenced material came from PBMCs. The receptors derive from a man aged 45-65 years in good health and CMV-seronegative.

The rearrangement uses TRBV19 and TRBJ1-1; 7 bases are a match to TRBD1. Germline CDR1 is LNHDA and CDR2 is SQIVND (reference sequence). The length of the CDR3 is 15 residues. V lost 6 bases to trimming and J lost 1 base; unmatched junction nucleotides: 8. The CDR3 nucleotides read TGTGCCAGTAGCGCTCCGGGACAGACGAACACTGAAGCTTTCTTT. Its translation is CASSAPGQTNTEAFF. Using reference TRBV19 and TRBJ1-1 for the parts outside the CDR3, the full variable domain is DGGITQSPKYLFRKEGQNVTLSCEQNLNHDAMYWYRQDPGQGLRLIYYSQIVNDFQKGDIAEGYSVSREKKESFPLTVTSAQKNPTAFYLCASSAPGQTNTEAFFGQGTRLTVV.

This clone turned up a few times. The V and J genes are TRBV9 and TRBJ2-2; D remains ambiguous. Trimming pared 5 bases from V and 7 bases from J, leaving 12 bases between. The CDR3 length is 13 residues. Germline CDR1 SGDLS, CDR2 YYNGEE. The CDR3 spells CASSTSGIGELFF. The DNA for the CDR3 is TGTGCCAGCAGTACTTCAGGCATCGGGGAGCTGTTTTTT. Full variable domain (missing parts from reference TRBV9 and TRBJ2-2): DSGVTQTPKHLITATGQRVTLRCSPRSGDLSVYWYQQSLDQGLQFLIQYYNGEERAKGNILERFSAQQFPDLHSELNLSSLELGDSALYFCASSTSGIGELFFGEGSRLTVL.

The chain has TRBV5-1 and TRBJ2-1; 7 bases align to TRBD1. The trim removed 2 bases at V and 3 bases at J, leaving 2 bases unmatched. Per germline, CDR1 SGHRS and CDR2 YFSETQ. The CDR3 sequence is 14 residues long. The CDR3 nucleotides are TGCGCCAGCAGCTTAGGACAGGACTACAATGAGCAGTTCTTC. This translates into CASSLGQDYNEQFF.

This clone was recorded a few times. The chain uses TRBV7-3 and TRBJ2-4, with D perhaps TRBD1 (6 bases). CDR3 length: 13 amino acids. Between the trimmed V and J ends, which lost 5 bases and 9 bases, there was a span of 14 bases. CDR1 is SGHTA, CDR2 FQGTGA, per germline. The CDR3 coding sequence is TGTGCCAGCAGCCCACAACAGGGTGGCATTCAGTACTTC. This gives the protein CASSPQQGGIQYF.

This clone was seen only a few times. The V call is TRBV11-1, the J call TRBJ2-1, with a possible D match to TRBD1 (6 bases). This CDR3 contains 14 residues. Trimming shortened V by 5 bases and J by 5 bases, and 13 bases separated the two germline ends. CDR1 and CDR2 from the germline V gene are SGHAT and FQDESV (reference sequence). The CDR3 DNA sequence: TGTGCCAGCAGCCCCAGGGCAGGGGACAATGAGCAGTTCTTC. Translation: CASSPRAGDNEQFF. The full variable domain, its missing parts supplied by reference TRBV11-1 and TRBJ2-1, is EAEVAQSPRYKITEKSQAVAFWCDPISGHATLYWYRQILGQGPELLVQFQDESVVDDSQLPKDRFSAERLKGVDSTLKIQPAELGDSAMYLCASSPRAGDNEQFFGPGTRLTVL.

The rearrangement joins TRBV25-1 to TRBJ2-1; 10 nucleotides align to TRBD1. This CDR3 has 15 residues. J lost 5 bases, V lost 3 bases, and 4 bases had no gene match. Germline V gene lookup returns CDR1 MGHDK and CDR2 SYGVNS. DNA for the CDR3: TGTGCCAGCAGTGATCCCGGGACAGGGGACAATGAGCAGTTCTTC. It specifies CASSDPGTGDNEQFF.

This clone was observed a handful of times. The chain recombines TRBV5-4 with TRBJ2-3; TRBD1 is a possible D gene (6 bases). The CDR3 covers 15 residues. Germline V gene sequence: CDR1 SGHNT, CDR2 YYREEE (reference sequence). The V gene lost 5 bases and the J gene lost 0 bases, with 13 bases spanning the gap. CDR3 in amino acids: CASRLDRPSTDTQYF. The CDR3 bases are TGTGCCAGCAGACTAGACAGGCCTAGCACAGATACGCAGTATTTT.

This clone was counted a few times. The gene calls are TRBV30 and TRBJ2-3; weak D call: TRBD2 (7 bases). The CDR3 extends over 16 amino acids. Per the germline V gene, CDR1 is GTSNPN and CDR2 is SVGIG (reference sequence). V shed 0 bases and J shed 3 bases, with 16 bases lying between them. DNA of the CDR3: TGTGCCTGGAGTGTAGGGGGGAGGGCTCTTACAGATACGCAGTATTTT. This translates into CAWSVGGRALTDTQYF.

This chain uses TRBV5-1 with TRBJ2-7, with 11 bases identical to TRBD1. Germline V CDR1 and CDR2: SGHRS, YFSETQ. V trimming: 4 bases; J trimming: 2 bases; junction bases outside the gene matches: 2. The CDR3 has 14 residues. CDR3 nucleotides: TGCGCCAGCAGCAGGACAGGGGGCCCCTACGAGCAGTACTTC. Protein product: CASSRTGGPYEQYF.

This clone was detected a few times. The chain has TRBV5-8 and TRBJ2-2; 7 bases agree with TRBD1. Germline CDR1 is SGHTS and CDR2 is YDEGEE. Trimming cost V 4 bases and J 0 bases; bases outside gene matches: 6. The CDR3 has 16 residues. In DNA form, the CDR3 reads TGTGCCAGCAGCGTGCGACAGGGAGCGAACACCGGGGAGCTGTTTTTT. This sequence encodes CASSVRQGANTGELFF.

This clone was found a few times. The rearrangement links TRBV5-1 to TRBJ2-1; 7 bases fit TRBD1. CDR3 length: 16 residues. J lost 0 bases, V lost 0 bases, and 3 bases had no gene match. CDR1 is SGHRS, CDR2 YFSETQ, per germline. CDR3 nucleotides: TGCGCCAGCAGCTTGGGGGACAGCGGCTCCTACAATGAGCAGTTCTTC. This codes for CASSLGDSGSYNEQFF. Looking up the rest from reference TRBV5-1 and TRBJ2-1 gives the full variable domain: KAGVTQTPRYLIKTRGQQVTLSCSPISGHRSVSWYQQTPGQGLQFLFEYFSETQRNKGNFPGRFSGRQFSNSRSEMNVSTLELGDSALYLCASSLGDSGSYNEQFFGPGTRLTVL.

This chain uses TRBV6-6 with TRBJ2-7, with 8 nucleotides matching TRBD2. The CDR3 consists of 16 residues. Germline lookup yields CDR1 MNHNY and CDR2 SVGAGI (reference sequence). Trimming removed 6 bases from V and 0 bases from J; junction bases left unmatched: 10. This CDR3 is CASRGSGVGSSYEQYF. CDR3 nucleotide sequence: TGTGCCAGCAGGGGTAGCGGGGTTGGAAGCTCCTACGAGCAGTACTTC.

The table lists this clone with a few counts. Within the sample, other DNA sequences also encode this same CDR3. Here the CDR3 DNA reads TGTGCCAGCAGTTACTCGTACAGTACCTACGAGCAGTACTTC. Its protein is CASSYSYSTYEQYF. This rearrangement joins TRBV6-5 to TRBJ2-7; D ambiguous. The CDR3 has 14 residues. The germline gives CDR1 MNHEY, CDR2 SVGAGI. V was shortened by 0 bases and J by 2 bases, with 8 bases between the two germline ends.

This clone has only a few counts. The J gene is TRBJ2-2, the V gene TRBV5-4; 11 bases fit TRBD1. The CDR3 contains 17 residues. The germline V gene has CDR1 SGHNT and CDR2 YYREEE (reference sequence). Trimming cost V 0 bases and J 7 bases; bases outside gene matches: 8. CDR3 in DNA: TGTGCCAGCAGCTTGGCCGGGACAGGGGGTTTCGTCGGGGAGCTGTTTTTT. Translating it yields CASSLAGTGGFVGELFF.

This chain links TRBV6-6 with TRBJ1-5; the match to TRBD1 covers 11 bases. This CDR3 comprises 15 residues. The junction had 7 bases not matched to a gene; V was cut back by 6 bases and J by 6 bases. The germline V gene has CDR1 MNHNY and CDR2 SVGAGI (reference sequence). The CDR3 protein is CASSLGTGGLQPQHF. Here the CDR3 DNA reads TGTGCCAGCAGCCTCGGGACAGGGGGTCTTCAGCCCCAGCATTTT.

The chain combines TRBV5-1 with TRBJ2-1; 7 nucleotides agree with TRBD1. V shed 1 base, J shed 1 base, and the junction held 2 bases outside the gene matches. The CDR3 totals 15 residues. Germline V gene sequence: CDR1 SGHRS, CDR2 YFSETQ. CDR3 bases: TGCGCCAGCAGCTTGTCGGGACAGTCCTACAATGAGCAGTTCTTC. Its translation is CASSLSGQSYNEQFF. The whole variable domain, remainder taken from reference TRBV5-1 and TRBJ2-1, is KAGVTQTPRYLIKTRGQQVTLSCSPISGHRSVSWYQQTPGQGLQFLFEYFSETQRNKGNFPGRFSGRQFSNSRSEMNVSTLELGDSALYLCASSLSGQSYNEQFFGPGTRLTVL.

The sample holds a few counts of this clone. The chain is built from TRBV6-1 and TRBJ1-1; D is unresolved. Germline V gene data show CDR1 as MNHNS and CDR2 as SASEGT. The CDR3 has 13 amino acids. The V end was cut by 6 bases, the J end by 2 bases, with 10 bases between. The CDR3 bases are TGTGCCAGCAGGGTCGCGCCCAACACTGAAGCTTTCTTT. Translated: CASRVAPNTEAFF.

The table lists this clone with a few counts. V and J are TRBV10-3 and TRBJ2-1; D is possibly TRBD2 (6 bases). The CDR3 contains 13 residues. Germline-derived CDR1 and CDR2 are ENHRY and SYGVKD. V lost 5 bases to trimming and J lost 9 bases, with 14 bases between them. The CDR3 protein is CAISYDAAGEQFF. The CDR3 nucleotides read TGTGCCATCAGTTACGACGCAGCGGGTGAGCAGTTCTTC.

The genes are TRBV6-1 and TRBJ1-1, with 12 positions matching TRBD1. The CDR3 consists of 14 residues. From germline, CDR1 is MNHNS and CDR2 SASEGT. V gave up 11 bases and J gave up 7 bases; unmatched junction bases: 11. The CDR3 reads CASRRGTGGFEAFF. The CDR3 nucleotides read TGTGCCTCCCGAAGGGGGACAGGGGGCTTTGAAGCTTTCTTT.

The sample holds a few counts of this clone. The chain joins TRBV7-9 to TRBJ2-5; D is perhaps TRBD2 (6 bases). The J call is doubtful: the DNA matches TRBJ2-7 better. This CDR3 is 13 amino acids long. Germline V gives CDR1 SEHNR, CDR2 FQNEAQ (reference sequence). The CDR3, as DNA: TGTGCCAGCAGCTCCTGGGGGGACTACGAGCAGTACTTC. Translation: CASSSWGDYEQYF.

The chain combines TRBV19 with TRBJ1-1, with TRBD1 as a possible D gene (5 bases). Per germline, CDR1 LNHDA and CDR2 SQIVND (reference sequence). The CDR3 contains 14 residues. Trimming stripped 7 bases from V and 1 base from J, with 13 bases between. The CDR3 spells CASTSRGSNTEAFF. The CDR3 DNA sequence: TGTGCCAGTACCTCACGGGGGTCGAACACTGAAGCTTTCTTT.

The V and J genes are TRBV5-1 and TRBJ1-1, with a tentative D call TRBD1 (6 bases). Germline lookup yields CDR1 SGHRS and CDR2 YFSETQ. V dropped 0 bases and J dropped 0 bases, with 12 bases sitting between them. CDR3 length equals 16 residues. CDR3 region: CASSLGAGAVNTEAFF. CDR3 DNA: TGCGCCAGCAGCTTGGGGGCGGGGGCGGTGAACACTGAAGCTTTCTTT. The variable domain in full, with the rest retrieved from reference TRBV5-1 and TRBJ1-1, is KAGVTQTPRYLIKTRGQQVTLSCSPISGHRSVSWYQQTPGQGLQFLFEYFSETQRNKGNFPGRFSGRQFSNSRSEMNVSTLELGDSALYLCASSLGAGAVNTEAFFGQGTRLTVV.

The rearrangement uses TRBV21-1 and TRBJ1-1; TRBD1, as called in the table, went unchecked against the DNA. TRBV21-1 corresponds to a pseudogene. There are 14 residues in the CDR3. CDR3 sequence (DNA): TGTGCCAGCAGTCTCGACAGGGCGGGCACTGAAGCTTTCTTT. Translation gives CASSLDRAGTEAFF.

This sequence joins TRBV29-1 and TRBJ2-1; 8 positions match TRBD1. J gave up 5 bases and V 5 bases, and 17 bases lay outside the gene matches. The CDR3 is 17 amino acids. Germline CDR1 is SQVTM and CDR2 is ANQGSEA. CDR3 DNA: TGCAGCGTTCAAAACCGGGACAGGTCCCCCGTCGACAATGAGCAGTTCTTC. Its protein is CSVQNRDRSPVDNEQFF.

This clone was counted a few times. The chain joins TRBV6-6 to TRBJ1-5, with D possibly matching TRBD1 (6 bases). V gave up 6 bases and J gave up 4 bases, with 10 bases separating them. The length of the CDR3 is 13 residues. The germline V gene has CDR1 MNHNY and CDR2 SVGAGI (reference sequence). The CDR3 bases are TGTGCCAGCAGACACAGGGAGAATCAGCCCCAGCATTTT. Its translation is CASRHRENQPQHF.

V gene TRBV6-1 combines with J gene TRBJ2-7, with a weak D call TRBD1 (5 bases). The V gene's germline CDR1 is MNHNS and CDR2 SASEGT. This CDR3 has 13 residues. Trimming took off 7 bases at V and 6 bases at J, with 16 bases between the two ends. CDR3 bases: TGTGCCAGCAAGGGAACAGGTGGCCTCGAGCAGTACTTC. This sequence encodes CASKGTGGLEQYF.